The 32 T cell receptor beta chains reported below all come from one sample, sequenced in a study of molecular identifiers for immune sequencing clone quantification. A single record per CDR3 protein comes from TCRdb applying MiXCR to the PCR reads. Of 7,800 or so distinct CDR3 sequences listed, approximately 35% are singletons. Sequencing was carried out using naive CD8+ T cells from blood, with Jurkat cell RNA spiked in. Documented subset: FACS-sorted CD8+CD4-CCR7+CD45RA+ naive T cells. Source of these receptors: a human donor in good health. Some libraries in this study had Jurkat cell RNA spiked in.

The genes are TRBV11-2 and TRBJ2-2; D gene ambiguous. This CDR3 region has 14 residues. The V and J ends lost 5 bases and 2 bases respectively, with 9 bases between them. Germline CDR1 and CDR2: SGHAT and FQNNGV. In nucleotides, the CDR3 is TGTGCCAGCAGCCAAGGACCTAACACCGGGGAGCTGTTTTTT. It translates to CASSQGPNTGELFF.

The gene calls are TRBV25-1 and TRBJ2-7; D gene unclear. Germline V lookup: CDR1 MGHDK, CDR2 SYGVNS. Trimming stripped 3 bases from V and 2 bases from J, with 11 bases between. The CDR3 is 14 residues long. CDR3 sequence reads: CASSELNSPYEQYF. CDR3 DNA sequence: TGTGCCAGCAGTGAGTTGAACAGCCCCTACGAGCAGTACTTC.

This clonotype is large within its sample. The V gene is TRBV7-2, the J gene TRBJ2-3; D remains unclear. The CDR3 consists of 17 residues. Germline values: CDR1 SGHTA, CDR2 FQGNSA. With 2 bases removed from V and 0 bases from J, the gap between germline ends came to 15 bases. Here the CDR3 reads CASSLFPPDPSTDTQYF. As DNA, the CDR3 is TGTGCCAGCAGCTTATTCCCTCCGGACCCCAGCACAGATACGCAGTATTTT.

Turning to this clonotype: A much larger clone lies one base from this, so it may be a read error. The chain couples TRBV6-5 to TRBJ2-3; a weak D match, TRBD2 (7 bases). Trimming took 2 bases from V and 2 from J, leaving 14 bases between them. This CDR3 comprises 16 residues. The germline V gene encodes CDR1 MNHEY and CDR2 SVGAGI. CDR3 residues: CASSYSGGGYTDTQYF. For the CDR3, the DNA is TGTGCCAGCAGTTACAGTGGCGGGGGCTACACAGATACGCAGTATTTT.

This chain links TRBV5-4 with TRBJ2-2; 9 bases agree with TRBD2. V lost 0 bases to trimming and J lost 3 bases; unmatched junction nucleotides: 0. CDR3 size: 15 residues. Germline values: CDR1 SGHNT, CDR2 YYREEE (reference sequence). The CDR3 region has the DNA TGTGCCAGCAGCTTGGGGACTAGCGACACCGGGGAGCTGTTTTTT. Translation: CASSLGTSDTGELFF. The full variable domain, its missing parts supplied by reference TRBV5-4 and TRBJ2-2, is ETGVTQSPTHLIKTRGQQVTLRCSSQSGHNTVSWYQQALGQGPQFIFQYYREEENGRGNFPPRFSGLQFPNYSSELNVNALELDDSALYLCASSLGTSDTGELFFGEGSRLTVL.

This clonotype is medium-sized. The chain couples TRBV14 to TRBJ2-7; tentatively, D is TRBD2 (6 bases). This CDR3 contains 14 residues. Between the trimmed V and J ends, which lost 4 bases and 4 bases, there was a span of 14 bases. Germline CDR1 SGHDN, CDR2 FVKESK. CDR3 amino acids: CASSRDSSWYEQYF. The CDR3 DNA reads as TGTGCCAGCAGCCGGGACTCAAGCTGGTACGAGCAGTACTTC.

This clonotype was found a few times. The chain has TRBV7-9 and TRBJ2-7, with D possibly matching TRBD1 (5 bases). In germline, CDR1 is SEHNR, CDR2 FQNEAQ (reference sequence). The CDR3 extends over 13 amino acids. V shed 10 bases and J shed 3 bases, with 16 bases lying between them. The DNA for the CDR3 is TGTGCCATCCTCAGGGTTGGACACTACGAGCAGTACTTC. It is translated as CAILRVGHYEQYF.

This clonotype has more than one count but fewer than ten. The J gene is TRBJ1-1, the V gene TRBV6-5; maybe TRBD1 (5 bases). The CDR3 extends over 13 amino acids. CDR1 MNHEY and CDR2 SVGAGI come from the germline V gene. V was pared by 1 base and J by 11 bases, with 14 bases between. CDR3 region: CASSYWGGQDAFF. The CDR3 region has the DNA TGTGCCAGCAGTTACTGGGGCGGACAAGACGCTTTCTTT.

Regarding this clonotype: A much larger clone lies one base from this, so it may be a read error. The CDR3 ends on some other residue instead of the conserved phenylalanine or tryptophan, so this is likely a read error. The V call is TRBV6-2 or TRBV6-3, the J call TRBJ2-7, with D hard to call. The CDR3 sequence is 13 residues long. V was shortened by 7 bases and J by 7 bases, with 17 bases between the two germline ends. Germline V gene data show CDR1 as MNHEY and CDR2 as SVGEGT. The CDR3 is CASNDHGGWEQYI. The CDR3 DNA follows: TGTGCCAGCAATGACCACGGTGGATGGGAGCAGTACATC.

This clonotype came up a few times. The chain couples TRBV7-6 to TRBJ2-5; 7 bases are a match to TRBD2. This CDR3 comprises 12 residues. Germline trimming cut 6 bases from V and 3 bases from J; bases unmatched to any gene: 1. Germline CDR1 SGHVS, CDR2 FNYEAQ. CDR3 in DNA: TGTGCCAGCAGAGGACTAGAAGAGACCCAGTACTTC. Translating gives CASRGLEETQYF.

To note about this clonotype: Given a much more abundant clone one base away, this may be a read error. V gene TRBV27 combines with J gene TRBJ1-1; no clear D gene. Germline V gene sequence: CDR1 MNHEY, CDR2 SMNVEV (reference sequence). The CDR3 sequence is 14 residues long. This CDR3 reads CASSWAASNTDAFF. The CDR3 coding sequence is TGTGCCAGCAGTTGGGCCGCTTCGAACACTGACGCTTTCTTT.

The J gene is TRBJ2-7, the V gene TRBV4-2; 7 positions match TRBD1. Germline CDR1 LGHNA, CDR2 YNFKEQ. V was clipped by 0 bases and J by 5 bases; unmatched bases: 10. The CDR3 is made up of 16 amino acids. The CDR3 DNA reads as TGTGCCAGCAGCCAAGATCTTTGGGGGCAGGGGGACGAGCAGTACTTC. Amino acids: CASSQDLWGQGDEQYF.

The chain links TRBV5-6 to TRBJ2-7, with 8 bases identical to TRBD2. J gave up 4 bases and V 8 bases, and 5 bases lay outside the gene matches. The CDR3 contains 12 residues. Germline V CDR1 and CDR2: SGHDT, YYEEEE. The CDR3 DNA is TGTGCCAGTAGCAGCGGGAGTTACGAGCAGTACTTC. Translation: CASSSGSYEQYF.

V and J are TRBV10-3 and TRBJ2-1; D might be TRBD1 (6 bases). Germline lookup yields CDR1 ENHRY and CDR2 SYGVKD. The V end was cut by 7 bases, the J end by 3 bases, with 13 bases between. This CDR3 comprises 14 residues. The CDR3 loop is CAITQEDSYNEQFF. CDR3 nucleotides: TGTGCCATCACCCAAGAGGACAGCTACAATGAGCAGTTCTTC.

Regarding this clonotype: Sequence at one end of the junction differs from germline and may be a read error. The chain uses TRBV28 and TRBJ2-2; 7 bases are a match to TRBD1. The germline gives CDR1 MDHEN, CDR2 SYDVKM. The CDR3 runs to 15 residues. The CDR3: CASSFDRVSTGELSF. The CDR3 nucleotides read TGTGCCAGCAGTTTTGACAGGGTGAGCACCGGGGAGCTGTCTTTT.

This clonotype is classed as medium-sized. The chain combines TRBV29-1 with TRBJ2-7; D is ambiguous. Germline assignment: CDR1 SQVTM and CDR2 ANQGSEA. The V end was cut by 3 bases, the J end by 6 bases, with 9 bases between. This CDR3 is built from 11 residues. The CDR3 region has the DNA TGCAGCGTTGAGGCCCGGCGCGAGCAGTACTTC. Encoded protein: CSVEARREQYF.

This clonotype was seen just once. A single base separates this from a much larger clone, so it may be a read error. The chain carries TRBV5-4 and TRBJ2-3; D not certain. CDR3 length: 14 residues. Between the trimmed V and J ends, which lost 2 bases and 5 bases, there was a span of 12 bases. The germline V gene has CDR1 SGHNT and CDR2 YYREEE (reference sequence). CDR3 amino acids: CASSFESLEDTQYF. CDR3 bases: TGTGCCAGCAGCTTTGAATCCCTCGAAGATACGCAGTATTTT.

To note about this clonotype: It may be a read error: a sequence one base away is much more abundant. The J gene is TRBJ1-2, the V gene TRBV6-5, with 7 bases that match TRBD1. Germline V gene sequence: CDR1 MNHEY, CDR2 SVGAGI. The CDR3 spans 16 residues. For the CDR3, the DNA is TGTGCCAGCAGTAACCTAGGGACAGCTTTTTACTATGGCTACGCCTTC. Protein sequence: CASSNLGTAFYYGYAF.

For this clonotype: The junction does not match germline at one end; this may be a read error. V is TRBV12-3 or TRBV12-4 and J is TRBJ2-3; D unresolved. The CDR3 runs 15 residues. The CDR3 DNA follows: TGTGCCGGCAGTTTGGCAGCCTACCCCACAGATACGCAGTATTTT. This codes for CAGSLAAYPTDTQYF.

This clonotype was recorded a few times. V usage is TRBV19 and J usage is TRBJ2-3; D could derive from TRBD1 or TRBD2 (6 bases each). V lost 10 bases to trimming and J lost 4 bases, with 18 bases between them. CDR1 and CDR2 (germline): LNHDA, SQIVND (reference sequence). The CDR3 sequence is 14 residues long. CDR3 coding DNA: TGTGCCACCGGTAATGGGGGGCACGCAGATACGCAGTATTTT. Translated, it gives CATGNGGHADTQYF.

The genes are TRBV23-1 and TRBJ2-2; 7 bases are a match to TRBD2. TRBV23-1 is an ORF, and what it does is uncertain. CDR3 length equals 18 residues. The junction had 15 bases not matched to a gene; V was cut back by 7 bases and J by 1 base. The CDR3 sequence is CASTPKRGLLRNTGELFF. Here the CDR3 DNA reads TGCGCCAGCACTCCAAAAAGGGGACTACTTAGGAACACCGGGGAGCTGTTTTTT.

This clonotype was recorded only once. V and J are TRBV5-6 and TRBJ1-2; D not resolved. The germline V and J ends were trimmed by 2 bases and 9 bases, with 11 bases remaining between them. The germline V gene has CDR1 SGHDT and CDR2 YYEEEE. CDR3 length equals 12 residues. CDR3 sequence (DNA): TGTGCCAGCAGCTTTGGGCCACAGAGCTACACCTTC. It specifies CASSFGPQSYTF. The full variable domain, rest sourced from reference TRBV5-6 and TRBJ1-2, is DAGVTQSPTHLIKTRGQQVTLRCSPKSGHDTVSWYQQALGQGPQFIFQYYEEEERQRGNFPDRFSGHQFPNYSSELNVNALLLGDSALYLCASSFGPQSYTFGSGTRLTVV.

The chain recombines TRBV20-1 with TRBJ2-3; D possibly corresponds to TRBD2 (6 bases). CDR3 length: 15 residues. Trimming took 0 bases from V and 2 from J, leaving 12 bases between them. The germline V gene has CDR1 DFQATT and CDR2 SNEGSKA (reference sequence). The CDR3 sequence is CSARDLADPTDTQYF. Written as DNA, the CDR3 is TGCAGTGCTAGAGATTTAGCGGATCCCACAGATACGCAGTATTTT.

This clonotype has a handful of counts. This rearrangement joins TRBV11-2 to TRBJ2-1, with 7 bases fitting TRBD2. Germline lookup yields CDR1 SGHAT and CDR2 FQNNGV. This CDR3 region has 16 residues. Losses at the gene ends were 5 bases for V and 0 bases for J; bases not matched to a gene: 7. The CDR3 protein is CASSPSQRGSYNEQFF. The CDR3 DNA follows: TGTGCCAGCAGCCCATCACAGCGGGGCTCCTACAATGAGCAGTTCTTC.

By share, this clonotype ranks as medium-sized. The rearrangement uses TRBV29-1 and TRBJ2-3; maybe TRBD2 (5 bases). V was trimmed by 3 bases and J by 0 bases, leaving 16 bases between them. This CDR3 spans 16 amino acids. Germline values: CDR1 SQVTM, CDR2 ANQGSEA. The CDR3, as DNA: TGCAGCGTTGAGGCCGTCGAAGCGGAAAGCACAGATACGCAGTATTTT. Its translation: CSVEAVEAESTDTQYF.

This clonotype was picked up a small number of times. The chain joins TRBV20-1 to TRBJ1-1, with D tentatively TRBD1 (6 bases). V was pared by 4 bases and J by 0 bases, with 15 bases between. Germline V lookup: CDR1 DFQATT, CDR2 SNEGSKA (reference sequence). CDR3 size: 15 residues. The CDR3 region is CSANRGGYLNTEAFF. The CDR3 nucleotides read TGCAGTGCTAATAGAGGGGGGTACCTGAACACTGAAGCTTTCTTT.

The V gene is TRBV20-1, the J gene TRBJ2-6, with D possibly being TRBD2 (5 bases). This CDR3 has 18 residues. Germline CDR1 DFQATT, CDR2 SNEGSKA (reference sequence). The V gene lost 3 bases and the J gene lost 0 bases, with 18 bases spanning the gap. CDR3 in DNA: TGCAGTGCTAGGGACGGGAAATTCATAAGCTCTGGGGCCAACGTCCTGACTTTC. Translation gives CSARDGKFISSGANVLTF.

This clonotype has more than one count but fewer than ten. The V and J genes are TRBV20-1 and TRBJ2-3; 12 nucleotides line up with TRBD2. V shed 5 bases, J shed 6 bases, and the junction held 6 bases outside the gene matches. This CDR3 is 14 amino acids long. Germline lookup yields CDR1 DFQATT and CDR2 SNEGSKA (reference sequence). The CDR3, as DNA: TGCAGTGCTGCGGGACTAGCGGGCTGGGATACGCAGTATTTT. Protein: CSAAGLAGWDTQYF.

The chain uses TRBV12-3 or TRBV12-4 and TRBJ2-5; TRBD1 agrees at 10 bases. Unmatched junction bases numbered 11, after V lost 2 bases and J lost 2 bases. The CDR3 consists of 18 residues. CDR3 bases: TGTGCCAGCAGTTTATTGGACAGGGGGTTACCGTATCAAGAGACCCAGTACTTC. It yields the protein CASSLLDRGLPYQETQYF.

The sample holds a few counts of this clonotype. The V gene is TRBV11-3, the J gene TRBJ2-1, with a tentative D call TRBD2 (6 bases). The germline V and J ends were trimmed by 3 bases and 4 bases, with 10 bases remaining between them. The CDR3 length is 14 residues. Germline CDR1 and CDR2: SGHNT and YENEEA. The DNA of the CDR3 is TGTGCCAGCAGCTTGGGACTCGAGTACAATGAGCAGTTCTTC. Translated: CASSLGLEYNEQFF. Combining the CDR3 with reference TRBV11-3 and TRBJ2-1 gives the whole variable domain EAGVVQSPRYKIIEKKQPVAFWCNPISGHNTLYWYLQNLGQGPELLIRYENEEAVDDSQLPKDRFSAERLKGVDSTLKIQPAELGDSAVYLCASSLGLEYNEQFFGPGTRLTVL.

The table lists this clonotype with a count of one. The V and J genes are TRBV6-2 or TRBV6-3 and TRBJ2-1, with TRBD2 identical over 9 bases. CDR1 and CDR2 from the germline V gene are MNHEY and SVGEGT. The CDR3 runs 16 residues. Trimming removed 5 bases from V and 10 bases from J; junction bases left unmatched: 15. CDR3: CASSPPQVAGVGEQFF. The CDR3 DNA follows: TGTGCCAGCAGTCCCCCCCAGGTAGCGGGAGTCGGCGAGCAGTTCTTC.

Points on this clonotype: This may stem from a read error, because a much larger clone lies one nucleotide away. In nucleotides, the CDR3 is TGTGCCAGCAGCGTAGAGTCCACCACAGATACGCAGTATTTT. Residues: CASSVESTTDTQYF. The V and J genes are TRBV9 and TRBJ2-3; no firm D call. The CDR3 loop spans 14 amino acids. The V end lost 0 bases, the J end lost 2 bases, and 7 bases lay between the germline ends. The germline CDR1 and CDR2 sequences are SGDLS and YYNGEE.